The 3 T cell receptor beta chains in this list originate from one sample, sequenced in a study of cytomegalovirus exposure and HLA in healthy donors. Primers included in the PCR were 60 Vbeta and 13 Jbeta primers. Assay used: immunoSEQ multiplex PCR; TCRdb lists only in-frame clones, some missing. The sample records 200,000 to 250,000 clones, over 75% being singletons. Material for sequencing was PBMCs. These receptors came from a human donor in good health.

The V gene is TRBV20-1, the J gene TRBJ2-5; D is unresolved. The CDR3 runs to 11 residues. Germline assignment: CDR1 DFQATT and CDR2 SNEGSKA (reference sequence). Trimming took off 3 bases at V and 5 bases at J, with 7 bases between the two ends. The CDR3 region is CSASSPETQYF. DNA for the CDR3: TGCAGTGCTAGCTCTCCGGAGACCCAGTACTTC.

The genes are TRBV5-1 and TRBJ2-3, with 7 bases aligning to TRBD1. The length of the CDR3 is 15 residues. In germline, CDR1 is SGHRS, CDR2 YFSETQ. The V segment lost 3 bases and the J segment 2 bases; nucleotides outside the gene matches: 6. CDR3 residues: CASSSPGQTTDTQYF. CDR3 in DNA: TGCGCCAGCAGCTCCCCGGGACAGACCACAGATACGCAGTATTTT.

This clone was observed a handful of times. The CDR3 sequence is CASSLGGPDYYEQYF. CDR3 in DNA: TGTGCCAGCAGCTTAGGAGGGCCGGATTACTACGAGCAGTACTTC. V is TRBV7-3 and J is TRBJ2-7, with TRBD2 as a possible D gene (6 bases). CDR3 length equals 15 residues. The ends were cut back, 2 bases at V and 3 bases at J, with 14 bases in the middle. CDR1 is SGHTA and CDR2 is FQGTGA in the germline V gene.